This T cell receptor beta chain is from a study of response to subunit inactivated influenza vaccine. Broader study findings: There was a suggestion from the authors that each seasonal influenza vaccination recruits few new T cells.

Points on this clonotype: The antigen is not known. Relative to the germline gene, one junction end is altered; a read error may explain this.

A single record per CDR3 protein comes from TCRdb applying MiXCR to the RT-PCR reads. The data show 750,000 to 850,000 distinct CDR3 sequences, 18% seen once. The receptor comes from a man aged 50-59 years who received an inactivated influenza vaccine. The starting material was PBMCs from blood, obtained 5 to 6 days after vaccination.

CDR3 nucleotides: TGCAGCGTCACTTCTGGAAACACCATGTATTTT. It translates to CSVTSGNTMYF. The rearrangement links TRBV29-1 to TRBJ1-3; D gene ambiguous. The V gene's germline CDR1 is SQVTM and CDR2 ANQGSEA. The CDR3 is made up of 11 amino acids.